Detailed here is one TCR beta chain. Its antigen remains unidentified. No clone much larger than this one lies a single base away; base qualities are absent. Reading from cysteine to phenylalanine, the CDR3 counts 13 amino acids. The CDR3 DNA has 39 bases and is translated from base 1. The germline V gene yields SGHTA for CDR1 and FQGNSA for CDR2. The germline ends are 11 bases apart after V is trimmed by 2 bases and J by 7 bases. This specimen comes from a study of T cell changes during pregnancy in multiple sclerosis (dated by TCRdb to between 2019 and 2020). Background for the entire study: The study examined how the T cell repertoire changed over the course of pregnancy in women with multiple sclerosis.

The method was the immunoSEQ multiplex PCR assay. This immuneACCESS table, as held by TCRdb, lists in-frame sequences with V and J called but not all clones. Of the missing ones, under half trace to an unresolved V gene in checked studies; the others have no known cause. The sample table contains 70,000 or so clones; only one count was recorded for roughly 91% of them. The ten largest account for 0.6% to 0.8% of the sample. This TCR was recovered from a female donor in good health, enrolled as a control in a pregnancy study. The source material was peripheral blood, sampled in the third trimester of pregnancy. The rearrangement combines TRBV7-2 with TRBJ1-1; no D gene call is confident. In nucleotides, the sequence is TGTGCCAGCAGCTTATTGGCTTCTGATGAAGCTTTCTTT. Its translation reads: CASSLLASDEAFF.